The rows below give T cell receptor beta chains drawn from one sample of a study of control samples from healthy donors and cancer patients. Sequencing used immunoSEQ multiplex PCR; TCRdb keeps in-frame clones, though not all of them. The data contain 150,000 or so clones, around 90% of them singletons. The specimen was blood. The receptors here all came from a man between 18 and 35 years old in good health. CDR3s include the opening cysteine and the closing phenylalanine or tryptophan. D genes are given only for firm matches.

J | V | D | DNA | CDR3
TRBJ2-4 | TRBV7-9 | TRBD1 | TGTGCCAGCAGCTCGACAGGGGAAATCAACATTCAGTACTTC | CASSSTGEINIQYF
TRBJ2-1 | TRBV11-2 | - | TGTGCCAGCAGCTTCGGGACATATTACAATGAGCAGTTCTTC | CASSFGTYYNEQFF
TRBJ1-6 | TRBV25-1 | TRBD1 | TGTGCCAGCAGCAGGACAGGGGGCATTAGCTCCTATAATTCACCCCTCCACTTT | CASSRTGGISSYNSPLHF
TRBJ2-1 | TRBV7-2 | - | TGTGCCAGCAGCTCCGGGACCAACCCTAACAATGAGCAGTTCTTC | CASSSGTNPNNEQFF
TRBJ1-1 | TRBV12-3/TRBV12-4 | - | TGTGCCAGCAGTCCTCAGGGGAACACTGAAGCTTTCTTT | CASSPQGNTEAFF
TRBJ1-2 | TRBV4-3 | - | TGCGCCAGCAGCCAAGATCAACCAGGGTCCTATGGCTACACCTTC | CASSQDQPGSYGYTF
TRBJ1-6 | TRBV4-3 | - | TGCGCCAGCAGCCAACGGGAGAATTCACCCCTCCACTTT | CASSQRENSPLHF
TRBJ1-2 | TRBV10-3 | TRBD1 | TGTGCCATCAGTGAGTTGGGACAGGGGGCAGGCGGCTACACCTTC | CAISELGQGAGGYTF
TRBJ2-7 | TRBV7-3 | - | TGTGCCAGCAGCCCGGGAGAAGAGGTGATCTACGAGCAGTACTTC | CASSPGEEVIYEQYF
TRBJ2-1 | TRBV9 | TRBD2 | TGTGCCAGCAGCGGGGATCTAGCGGGGGTTTACAATGAGCAGTTCTTC | CASSGDLAGVYNEQFF
TRBJ1-4 | TRBV6-5 | TRBD1 | TGTGCCAGCAGCCGGGACAGGGGTAGTGAAAAACTGTTTTTT | CASSRDRGSEKLFF